The T cell receptor beta chain described here comes from a study of early T cells in non-severe SARS-CoV-2 infection. The CDR3 is 16 amino acids. Trimming shortened V by 7 bases and J by 8 bases, and 23 bases separated the two germline ends. Germline CDR1 MDHEN, CDR2 SYDVKM. Unique molecular identifiers tagged individual cDNA molecules. TCRdb used MiXCR to reprocess the 5' RACE reads, holding one entry per CDR3 protein. The repertoire consists of tens of thousands of distinct CDR3 sequences, with 12% occurring once and the leading ten covering roughly 2.5%. The sequenced sample was whole blood, obtained at baseline. The sequence came from an adult who was a healthcare worker with PCR-confirmed SARS-CoV-2 infection or an uninfected control (not recorded which). J is TRBJ1-4 and V is TRBV28; D might be TRBD1 (5 bases). The CDR3 sequence is CASTPVQGLIVEKLFF. CDR3 nucleotides: TGTGCCAGCACCCCGGTCCAGGGTCTGATTGTAGAAAAACTGTTTTTT. Full variable domain (outside the CDR3, taken from reference TRBV28 and TRBJ1-4): DVKVTQSSRYLVKRTGEKVFLECVQDMDHENMFWYRQDPGLGLRLIYFSYDVKMKEKGDIPEGYSVSREKKERFSLILESASTNQTSMYLCASTPVQGLIVEKLFFGSGTQLSVL.